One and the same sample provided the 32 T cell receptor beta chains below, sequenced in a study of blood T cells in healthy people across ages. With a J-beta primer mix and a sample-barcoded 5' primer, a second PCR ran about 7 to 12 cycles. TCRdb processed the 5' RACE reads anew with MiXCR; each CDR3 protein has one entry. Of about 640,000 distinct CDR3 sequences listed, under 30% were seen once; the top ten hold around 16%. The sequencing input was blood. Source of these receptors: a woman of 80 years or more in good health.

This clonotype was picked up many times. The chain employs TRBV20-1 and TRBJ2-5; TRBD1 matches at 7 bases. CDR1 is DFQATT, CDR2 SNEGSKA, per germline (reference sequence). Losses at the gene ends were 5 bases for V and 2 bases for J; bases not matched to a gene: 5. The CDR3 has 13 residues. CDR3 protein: CSALGQIQETQYF. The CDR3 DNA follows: TGCAGTGCTTTGGGACAGATACAAGAGACCCAGTACTTC.

CDR3 in amino acids: CASGVSQDMGYEEYF. The CDR3 DNA reads TGTGCCAGCGGCGTGTCCCAAGACATGGGCTACGAGGAGTACTTC. The chain is built from TRBV7-2 and TRBJ2-5; no clear D. Trimming pared 8 bases from V and 12 bases from J, leaving 28 bases between. Germline V gene lookup returns CDR1 SGHTA and CDR2 FQGNSA. The CDR3 is 15 amino acids.

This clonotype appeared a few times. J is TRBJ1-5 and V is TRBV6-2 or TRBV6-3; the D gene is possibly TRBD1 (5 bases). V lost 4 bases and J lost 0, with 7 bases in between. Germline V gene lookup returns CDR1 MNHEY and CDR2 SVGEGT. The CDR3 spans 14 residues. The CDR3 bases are TGTGCCAGCAGTTGGAGGGGTAGCAATCAGCCCCAGCATTTT. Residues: CASSWRGSNQPQHF.

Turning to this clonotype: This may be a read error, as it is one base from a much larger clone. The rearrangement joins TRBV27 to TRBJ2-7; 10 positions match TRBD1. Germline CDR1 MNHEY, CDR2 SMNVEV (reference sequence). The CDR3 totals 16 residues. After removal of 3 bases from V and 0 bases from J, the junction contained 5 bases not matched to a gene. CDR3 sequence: CASSFRQGAHSYEQYF. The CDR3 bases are TGTGCCAGCAGTTTCCGACAGGGGGCGCACTCCTACGAGCAGTACTTC.

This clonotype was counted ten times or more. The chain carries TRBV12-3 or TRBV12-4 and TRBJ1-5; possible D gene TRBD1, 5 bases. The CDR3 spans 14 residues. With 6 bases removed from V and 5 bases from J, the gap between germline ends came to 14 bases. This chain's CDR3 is CASSIGTSYQPQHF. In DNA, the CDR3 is TGTGCCAGCAGCATTGGGACTTCCTATCAGCCCCAGCATTTT.

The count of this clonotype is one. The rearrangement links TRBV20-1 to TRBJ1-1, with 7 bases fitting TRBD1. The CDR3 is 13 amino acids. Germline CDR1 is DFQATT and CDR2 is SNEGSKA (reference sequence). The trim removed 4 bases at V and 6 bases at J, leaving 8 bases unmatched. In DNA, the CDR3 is TGCAGTGCTAAGCAGGGGGGAGTCTCTGAAGCTTTCTTT. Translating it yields CSAKQGGVSEAFF.

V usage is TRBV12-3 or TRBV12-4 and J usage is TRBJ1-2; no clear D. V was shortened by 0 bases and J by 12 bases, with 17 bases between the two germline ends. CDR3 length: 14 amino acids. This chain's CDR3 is CASSLAGRQYGDTF. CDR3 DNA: TGTGCCAGCAGTTTAGCAGGCAGACAATATGGGGACACCTTC.

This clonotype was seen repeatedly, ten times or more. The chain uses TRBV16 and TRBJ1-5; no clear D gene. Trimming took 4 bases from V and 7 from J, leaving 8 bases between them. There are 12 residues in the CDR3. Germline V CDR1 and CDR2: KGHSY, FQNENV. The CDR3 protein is CASSPPRQPQHF. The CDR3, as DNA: TGTGCCAGCAGCCCTCCCCGACAGCCCCAGCATTTT.

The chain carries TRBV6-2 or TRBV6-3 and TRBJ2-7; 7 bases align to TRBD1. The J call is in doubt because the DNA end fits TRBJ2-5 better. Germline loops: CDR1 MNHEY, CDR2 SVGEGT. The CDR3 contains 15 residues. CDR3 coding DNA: TGTGCCAGCAGTTACCGGACAGGAGGTTTAGAGACCCAGTACTTC. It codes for CASSYRTGGLETQYF.

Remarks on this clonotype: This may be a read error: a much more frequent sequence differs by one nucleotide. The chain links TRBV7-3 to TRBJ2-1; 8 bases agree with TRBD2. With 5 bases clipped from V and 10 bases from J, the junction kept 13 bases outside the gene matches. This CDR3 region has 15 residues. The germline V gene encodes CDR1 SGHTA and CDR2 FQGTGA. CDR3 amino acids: CASSPGAGGLGEQFF. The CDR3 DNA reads TGTGCCAGCAGCCCCGGGGCGGGGGGCCTGGGGGAGCAGTTCTTC. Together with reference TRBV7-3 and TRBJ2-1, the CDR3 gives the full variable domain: GAGVSQTPSNKVTEKGKYVELRCDPISGHTALYWYRQSLGQGPEFLIYFQGTGAADDSGLPNDRFFAVRPEGSVSTLKIQRTERGDSAVYLCASSPGAGGLGEQFFGPGTRLTVL.

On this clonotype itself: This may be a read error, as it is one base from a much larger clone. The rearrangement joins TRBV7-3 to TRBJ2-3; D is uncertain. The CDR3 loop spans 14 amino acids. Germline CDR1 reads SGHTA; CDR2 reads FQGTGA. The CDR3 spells CVSSSFARTGTQYF. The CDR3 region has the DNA TGTGTCAGCAGCTCCTTCGCGAGGACGGGTACGCAGTATTTT.

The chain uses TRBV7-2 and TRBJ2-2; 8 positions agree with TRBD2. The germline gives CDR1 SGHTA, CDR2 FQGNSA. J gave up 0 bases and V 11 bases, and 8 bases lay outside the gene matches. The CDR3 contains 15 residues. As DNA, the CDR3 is TGTGCCTCTCGGGGGGGGTTTTCGAACACCGGGGAGCTGTTTTTT. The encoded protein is CASRGGFSNTGELFF.

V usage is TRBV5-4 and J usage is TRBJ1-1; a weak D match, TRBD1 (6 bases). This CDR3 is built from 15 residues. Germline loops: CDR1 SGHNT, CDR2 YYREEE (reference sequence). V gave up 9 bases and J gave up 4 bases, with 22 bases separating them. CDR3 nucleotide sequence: TGTGCCACCCGGGGCCCCCGGACAGCCTCCACTGAAGCTTTCTTT. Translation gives CATRGPRTASTEAFF.

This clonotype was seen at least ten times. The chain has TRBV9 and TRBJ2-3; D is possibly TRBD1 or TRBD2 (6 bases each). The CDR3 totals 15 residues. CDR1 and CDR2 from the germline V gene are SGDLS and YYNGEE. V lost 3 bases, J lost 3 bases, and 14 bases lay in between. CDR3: CASSEGGGVTDTQYF. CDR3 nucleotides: TGTGCCAGCAGCGAGGGGGGCGGGGTAACAGATACGCAGTATTTT.

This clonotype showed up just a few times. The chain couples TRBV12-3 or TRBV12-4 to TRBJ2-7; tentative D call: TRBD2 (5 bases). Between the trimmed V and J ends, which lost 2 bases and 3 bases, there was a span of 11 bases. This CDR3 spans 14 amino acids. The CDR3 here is CASSLSSSGYEQYF. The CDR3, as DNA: TGTGCCAGCAGTTTATCTTCCAGCGGCTACGAGCAGTACTTC.

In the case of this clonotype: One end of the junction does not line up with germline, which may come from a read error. The CDR3 DNA follows: TGTGCCAGCAGCCAAGGGTCAGGCCAAGGGTCTTATGGCCACACCTTC. Translating it yields CASSQGSGQGSYGHTF. The chain uses TRBV3-1 and TRBJ1-2; D is unresolved. The CDR3 is 16 residues long. Germline CDR1 reads LGHDT; CDR2 reads YNNKEL (reference sequence).

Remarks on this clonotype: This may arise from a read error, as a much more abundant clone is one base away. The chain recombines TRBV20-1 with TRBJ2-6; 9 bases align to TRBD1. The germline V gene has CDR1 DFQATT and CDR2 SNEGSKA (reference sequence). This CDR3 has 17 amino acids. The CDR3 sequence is CSAQPGQGQSGANLLTF. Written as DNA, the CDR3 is TGCAGTGCTCAACCGGGACAGGGTCAGTCTGGGGCCAACCTCCTGACTTTC.

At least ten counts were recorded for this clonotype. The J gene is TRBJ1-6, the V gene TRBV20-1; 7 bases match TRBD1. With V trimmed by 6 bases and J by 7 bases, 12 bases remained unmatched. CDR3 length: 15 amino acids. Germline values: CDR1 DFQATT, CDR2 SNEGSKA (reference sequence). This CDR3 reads CSAELRTGPNSPLHF. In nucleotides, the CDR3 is TGCAGTGCCGAACTACGGACAGGCCCAAATTCACCCCTCCACTTT.

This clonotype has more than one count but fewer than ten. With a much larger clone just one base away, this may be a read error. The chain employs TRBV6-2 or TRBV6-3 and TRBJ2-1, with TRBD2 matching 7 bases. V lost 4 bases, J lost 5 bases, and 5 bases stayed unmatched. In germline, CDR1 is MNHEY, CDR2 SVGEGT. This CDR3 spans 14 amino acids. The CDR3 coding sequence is TGTGCCAGCAGTTTGGGACTACTCCACAATGAGCAGTTCTTC. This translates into CASSLGLLHNEQFF.

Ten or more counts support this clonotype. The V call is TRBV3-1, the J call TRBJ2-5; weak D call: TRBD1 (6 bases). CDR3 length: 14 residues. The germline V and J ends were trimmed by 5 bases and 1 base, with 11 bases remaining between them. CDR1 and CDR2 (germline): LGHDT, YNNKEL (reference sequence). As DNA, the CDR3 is TGTGCCAGCAGCGAGGGGGACATCCAAGAGACCCAGTACTTC. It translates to CASSEGDIQETQYF.

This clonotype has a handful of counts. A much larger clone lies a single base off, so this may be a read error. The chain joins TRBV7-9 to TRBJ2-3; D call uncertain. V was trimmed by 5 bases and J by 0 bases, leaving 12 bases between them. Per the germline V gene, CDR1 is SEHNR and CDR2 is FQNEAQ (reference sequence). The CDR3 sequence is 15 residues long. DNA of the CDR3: TGTGCCAGCAGCCCCCACGGGTCCAGCACAGATACGCAGTATTTT. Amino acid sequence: CASSPHGSSTDTQYF. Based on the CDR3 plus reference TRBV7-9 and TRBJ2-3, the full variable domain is DTGVSQNPRHKITKRGQNVTFRCDPISEHNRLYWYRQTLGQGPEFLTYFQNEAQLEKSRLLSDRFSAERPKGSFSTLEIQRTEQGDSAMYLCASSPHGSSTDTQYFGPGTRLTVL.

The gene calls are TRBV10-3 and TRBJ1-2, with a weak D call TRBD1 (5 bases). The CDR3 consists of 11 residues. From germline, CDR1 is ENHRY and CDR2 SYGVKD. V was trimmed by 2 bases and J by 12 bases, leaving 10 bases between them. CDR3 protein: CAISEVGENTF. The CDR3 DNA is TGTGCCATCAGTGAGGTGGGGGAGAACACCTTC.

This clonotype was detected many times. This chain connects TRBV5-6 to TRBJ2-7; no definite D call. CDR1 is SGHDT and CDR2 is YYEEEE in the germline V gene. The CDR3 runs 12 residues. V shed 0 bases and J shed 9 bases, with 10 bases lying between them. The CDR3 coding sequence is TGTGCCAGCAGCTTGGGAGCACCCGGGCAGTACTTC. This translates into CASSLGAPGQYF.

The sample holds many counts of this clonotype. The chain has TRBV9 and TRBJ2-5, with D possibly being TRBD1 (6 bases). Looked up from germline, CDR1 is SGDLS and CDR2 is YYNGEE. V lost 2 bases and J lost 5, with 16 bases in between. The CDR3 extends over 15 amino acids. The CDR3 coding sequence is TGTGCCAGCAGCGTCTCTTCCAGGGGTGGCGAGACCCAGTACTTC. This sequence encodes CASSVSSRGGETQYF.

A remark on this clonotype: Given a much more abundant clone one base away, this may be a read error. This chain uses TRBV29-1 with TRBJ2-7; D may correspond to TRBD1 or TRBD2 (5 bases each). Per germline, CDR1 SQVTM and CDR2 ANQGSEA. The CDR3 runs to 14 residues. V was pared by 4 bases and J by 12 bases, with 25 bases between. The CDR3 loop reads CSVVPAGTKNIRYF. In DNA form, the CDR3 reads TGCAGCGTTGTCCCTGCAGGGACCAAAAACATTCGGTACTTC.

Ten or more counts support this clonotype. The CDR3 coding sequence is TGTGCCAGCTCACCACCTACGGGCCCCCAGCATGAGCAGTTCTTC. Translated: CASSPPTGPQHEQFF. The chain couples TRBV18 to TRBJ2-1; D gene uncertain. The CDR3 has 15 residues. CDR1 is KGHSH and CDR2 is LQKENI in the germline V gene. V lost 0 bases, J lost 8 bases, and 14 bases lay in between.

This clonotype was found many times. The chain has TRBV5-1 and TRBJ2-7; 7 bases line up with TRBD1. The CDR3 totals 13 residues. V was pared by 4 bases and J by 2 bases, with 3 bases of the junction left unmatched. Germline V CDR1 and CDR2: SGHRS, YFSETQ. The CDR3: CASSRQGPYEQYF. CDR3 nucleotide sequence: TGCGCCAGCAGCCGACAGGGACCCTACGAGCAGTACTTC.

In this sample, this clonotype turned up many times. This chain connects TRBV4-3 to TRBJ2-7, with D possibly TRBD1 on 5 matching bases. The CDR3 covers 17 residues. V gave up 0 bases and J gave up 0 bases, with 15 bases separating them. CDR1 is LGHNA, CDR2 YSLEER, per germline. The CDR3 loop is CASSQDSSRASSYEQYF. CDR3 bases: TGCGCCAGCAGCCAAGATTCGTCCAGGGCATCCTCCTACGAGCAGTACTTC.

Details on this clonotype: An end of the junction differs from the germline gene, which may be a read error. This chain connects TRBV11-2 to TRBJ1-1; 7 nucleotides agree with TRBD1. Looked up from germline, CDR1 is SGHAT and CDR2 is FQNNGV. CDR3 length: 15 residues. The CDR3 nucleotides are TGTGCCAGCAGCTTATTGGGACAGATGAACACTGGAGCTTTCTTT. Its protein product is CASSLLGQMNTGAFF.

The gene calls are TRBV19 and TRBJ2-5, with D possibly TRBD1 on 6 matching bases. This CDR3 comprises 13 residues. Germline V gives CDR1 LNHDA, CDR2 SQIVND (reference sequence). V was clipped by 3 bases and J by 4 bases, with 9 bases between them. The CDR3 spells CASSIGQTETQYF. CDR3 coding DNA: TGTGCCAGTAGTATCGGACAGACAGAGACCCAGTACTTC.

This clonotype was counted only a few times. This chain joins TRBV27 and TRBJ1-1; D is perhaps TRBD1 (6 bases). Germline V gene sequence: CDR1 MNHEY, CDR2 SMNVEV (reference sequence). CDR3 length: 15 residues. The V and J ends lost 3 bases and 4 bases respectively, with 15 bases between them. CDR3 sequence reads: CASSFQQGSGTEAFF. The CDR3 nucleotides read TGTGCCAGCAGTTTCCAACAGGGTTCGGGCACTGAAGCTTTCTTT.

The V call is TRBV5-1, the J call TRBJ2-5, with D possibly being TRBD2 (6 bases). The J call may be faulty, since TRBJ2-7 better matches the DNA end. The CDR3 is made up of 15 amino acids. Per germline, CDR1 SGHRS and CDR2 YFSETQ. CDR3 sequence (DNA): TGCGCCAGCAGCTCCGATCCCACGGGAGTCGGCGAGCAGTACTTC. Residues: CASSSDPTGVGEQYF.